The 32 T cell receptor beta chains below all came from one sample that was sequenced in a study of beta chain features in type 1 diabetes. Expressed TCRB transcripts got sequenced, as all isolated RNA was reverse transcribed. The assay was immunoSEQ multiplex PCR, and TCRdb's table has in-frame clones only and misses some. The profile shows approximately 250,000 clones, approximately 10% of them singletons. These TCRs' antigens remain unknown. Study results and caveats: Type 1 diabetes patients showed a moderate but significant shortening of TCRB CDR3s in all four CD4+ subsets.

The sequenced material came from naive CD4+ T cells from blood. The source is a young man with type 1 diabetes.

This clone has more than one count but fewer than ten. This rearrangement joins TRBV6-6 to TRBJ1-2; 8 bases match TRBD1. Germline-derived CDR1 and CDR2 are MNHNY and SVGAGI (reference sequence). V was clipped by 2 bases and J by 6 bases; unmatched bases: 8. This CDR3 is built from 15 residues. CDR3 protein: CASSYPPGTGDGYTF. CDR3 DNA sequence: TGTGCCAGCAGTTACCCCCCCGGGACAGGTGATGGCTACACCTTC.

This chain uses TRBV14 with TRBJ2-3; 9 bases fit TRBD2. The CDR3 is made up of 14 amino acids. From germline, CDR1 is SGHDN and CDR2 FVKESK. J lost 12 bases, V lost 1 base, and 8 bases had no gene match. In DNA form, the CDR3 reads TGTGCCAGCAGCCAAGCCCGAATAGCGGGGGTCCAGTATTTT. Its translation: CASSQARIAGVQYF.

The chain employs TRBV4-2 and TRBJ2-7, with D possibly TRBD1 on 5 matching bases. There are 15 residues in the CDR3. V dropped 0 bases and J dropped 2 bases, with 11 bases sitting between them. Germline CDR1 is LGHNA and CDR2 is YNFKEQ. The CDR3 DNA sequence: TGTGCCAGCAGCCAAGAAAGGACACAACCCTACGAGCAGTACTTC. Its protein product is CASSQERTQPYEQYF.

The chain combines TRBV14 with TRBJ2-2, with 10 bases matching TRBD2. The trim removed 0 bases at V and 8 bases at J, leaving 9 bases unmatched. This CDR3 spans 17 amino acids. CDR1 and CDR2 (germline): SGHDN, FVKESK. The CDR3 DNA reads TGTGCCAGCAGCCAAGATCCGGGACTAGCGACTGAAGGGGAGCTGTTTTTT. Translation gives CASSQDPGLATEGELFF. The full variable domain, rest sourced from reference TRBV14 and TRBJ2-2, is EAGVTQFPSHSVIEKGQTVTLRCDPISGHDNLYWYRRVMGKEIKFLLHFVKESKQDESGMPNNRFLAERTGGTYSTLKVQPAELEDSGVYFCASSQDPGLATEGELFFGEGSRLTVL.

This clone was counted a few times. The chain is built from TRBV18 and TRBJ2-1; 9 bases fit TRBD2. The CDR3 runs to 17 residues. CDR1 is KGHSH, CDR2 LQKENI, per germline. Unmatched junction bases numbered 9, after V lost 2 bases and J lost 4 bases. The CDR3 DNA follows: TGTGCCAGCTCACCATCGGGTAGCGGGGGACCATACAATGAGCAGTTCTTC. It codes for CASSPSGSGGPYNEQFF.

This clone was found a few times. The sample carries other DNA sequences with the same CDR3. V gene TRBV15 combines with J gene TRBJ2-7; TRBD1 agrees at 9 bases. J lost 0 bases, V lost 3 bases, and 3 bases had no gene match. Germline CDR1 reads LNHNV; CDR2 reads YYDKDF (reference sequence). CDR3 length: 15 residues. The CDR3 here is CATSRGTGSSYEQYF. In DNA, the CDR3 is TGTGCCACCAGCAGGGGGACAGGGAGCTCCTACGAGCAGTACTTC. The full variable domain, rest sourced from reference TRBV15 and TRBJ2-7, is DAMVIQNPRYQVTQFGKPVTLSCSQTLNHNVMYWYQQKSSQAPKLLFHYYDKDFNNEADTPDNFQSRRPNTSFCFLDIRSPGLGDTAMYLCATSRGTGSSYEQYFGPGTRLTVT.

The chain couples TRBV4-2 to TRBJ2-5, with D hard to call. CDR1 LGHNA and CDR2 YNFKEQ come from the germline V gene. The V end was cut by 0 bases, the J end by 5 bases, with 13 bases between. The CDR3 has 15 residues. This CDR3 is CASSQDRTTTETQYF. The DNA of the CDR3 is TGTGCCAGCAGCCAAGATAGAACCACCACGGAGACCCAGTACTTC.

There are a few counts of this clone. The chain combines TRBV30 with TRBJ2-7; TRBD1 matches 10 bases. The CDR3 sequence is 14 residues long. Germline V gene lookup returns CDR1 GTSNPN and CDR2 SVGIG (reference sequence). With V trimmed by 3 bases and J by 4 bases, 6 bases remained unmatched. CDR3 nucleotide sequence: TGTGCCTGGAGCCCTGGGACAGGGGTTTACGAGCAGTACTTC. This sequence encodes CAWSPGTGVYEQYF.

The chain uses TRBV7-2 and TRBJ2-3; the match to TRBD1 covers 9 bases. The germline gives CDR1 SGHTA, CDR2 FQGNSA. CDR3 length: 14 residues. The V gene end was trimmed by 4 bases and the J gene end by 4 bases; junction bases not matched to a gene: 3. The CDR3 sequence: CASSSGQGPDTQYF. The CDR3 DNA reads as TGTGCCAGCAGCTCGGGACAGGGCCCAGATACGCAGTATTTT.

This clone has more than one count but fewer than ten. The CDR3 DNA follows: TGTGCCAGCAGCTTTCGGACTAGCGCCGCTAGCACAGATACGCAGTATTTT. Translation: CASSFRTSAASTDTQYF. This chain connects TRBV7-8 to TRBJ2-3; 9 bases map to TRBD2. The CDR3 runs 17 residues. Germline V gene data show CDR1 as SGHVS and CDR2 as FQNEAQ. The junction had 7 bases not matched to a gene; V was cut back by 3 bases and J by 0 bases. The full variable domain, in which reference TRBV7-8 and TRBJ2-3 provide the parts outside the CDR3, is GAGVSQSPRYKVAKRGQDVALRCDPISGHVSLFWYQQALGQGPEFLTYFQNEAQLDKSGLPSDRFFAERPEGSVSTLKIQRTQQEDSAVYLCASSFRTSAASTDTQYFGPGTRLTVL.

The rearrangement links TRBV6-5 to TRBJ2-3; TRBD1 matches 7 bases. CDR1 and CDR2 (germline): MNHEY, SVGAGI. The CDR3 is 15 residues long. J gave up 5 bases and V 6 bases, and 11 bases lay outside the gene matches. The CDR3 loop reads CASSSGTVSRDTQYF. The CDR3 DNA reads TGTGCCAGCAGCTCCGGGACAGTGTCACGAGATACGCAGTATTTT.

This clone was recorded a few times. The genes are TRBV2 and TRBJ2-4; D perhaps matches TRBD1 (6 bases). Trimming took off 8 bases at V and 6 bases at J, with 14 bases between the two ends. The germline gives CDR1 SNHLY, CDR2 FYNNEI. The CDR3 sequence is 13 residues long. CDR3 loop: CASGGQGVNIQYF. The CDR3 coding sequence is TGTGCCAGCGGGGGACAAGGAGTAAACATTCAGTACTTC.

This clone was observed a handful of times. V is TRBV28 and J is TRBJ1-2; D gene unclear. The CDR3 is made up of 15 amino acids. Per germline, CDR1 MDHEN and CDR2 SYDVKM. V was cut by 6 bases and J by 4 bases, with 18 bases left in between. In DNA form, the CDR3 reads TGTGCCAGCAGCTCCGGACCGGGGAGGAGCTATGGCTACACCTTC. Translated: CASSSGPGRSYGYTF.

This sequence joins TRBV5-1 and TRBJ2-7; D is possibly TRBD1 (5 bases). The CDR3 has 11 residues. V lost 2 bases, J lost 6 bases, and 6 bases lay in between. The germline V gene encodes CDR1 SGHRS and CDR2 YFSETQ. Here the CDR3 DNA reads TGCGCCAGCAGCTTTAGGGGCGAGCAGTACTTC. Protein: CASSFRGEQYF.

This clone occurred a few times. This rearrangement joins TRBV2 to TRBJ1-5; TRBD1 matches 7 bases. This CDR3 has 11 residues. The J segment lost 11 bases and the V segment lost 2 bases, leaving 0 bases of the junction unmatched. Germline V gene sequence: CDR1 SNHLY, CDR2 FYNNEI. This chain's CDR3 is CASSEQGAQHF. DNA of the CDR3: TGTGCCAGCAGTGAACAGGGGGCCCAGCATTTT. The entire variable domain, with the rest obtained from reference TRBV2 and TRBJ1-5, is as follows: EPEVTQTPSHQVTQMGQEVILRCVPISNHLYFYWYRQILGQKVEFLVSFYNNEISEKSEIFDDQFSVERPDGSNFTLKIRSTKLEDSAMYFCASSEQGAQHFGDGTRLSIL.

With regard to this clone: Different DNA sequences within this sample yield the same CDR3. The chain employs TRBV9 and TRBJ2-5; TRBD2 matches at 11 bases. The CDR3 loop spans 16 amino acids. Germline CDR1 and CDR2: SGDLS and YYNGEE. The ends lost 0 bases at V and 2 bases at J; junction bases unmatched: 3. The chain's CDR3 is CASSVVASGGQETQYF. The CDR3 DNA reads TGTGCCAGCAGCGTAGTGGCTAGCGGGGGGCAAGAGACCCAGTACTTC.

V is TRBV18 and J is TRBJ2-1; D is ambiguous. V gave up 3 bases and J gave up 8 bases, with 17 bases separating them. Germline-derived CDR1 and CDR2 are KGHSH and LQKENI. This CDR3 region has 15 residues. Written as DNA, the CDR3 is TGTGCCAGCTCACCCCGAATAGGTTCAGGCGATGAGCAGTTCTTC. It encodes CASSPRIGSGDEQFF.

CDR3 sequence reads: CSAGVDTQYF. The CDR3 DNA reads TGCAGTGCCGGGGTGGATACGCAGTATTTT. The rearrangement links TRBV20-1 to TRBJ2-3, with a possible D match to TRBD2 (5 bases). The CDR3 consists of 10 residues. V was pared by 6 bases and J by 6 bases, with 7 bases between. The germline gives CDR1 DFQATT, CDR2 SNEGSKA (reference sequence).

This clone was detected a few times. This sequence joins TRBV5-1 and TRBJ2-3; a possible D gene is TRBD2 (5 bases). There are 14 residues in the CDR3. Deletions cut 4 bases from V and 6 bases from J, with 15 bases between. Germline V gene sequence: CDR1 SGHRS, CDR2 YFSETQ. The DNA of the CDR3 is TGCGCCAGCAGCGCAGGACTGCTAATGGATACGCAGTATTTT. This sequence encodes CASSAGLLMDTQYF. The whole variable domain, filled in from reference TRBV5-1 and TRBJ2-3, reads KAGVTQTPRYLIKTRGQQVTLSCSPISGHRSVSWYQQTPGQGLQFLFEYFSETQRNKGNFPGRFSGRQFSNSRSEMNVSTLELGDSALYLCASSAGLLMDTQYFGPGTRLTVL.

This clone was seen a few times. V usage is TRBV29-1 and J usage is TRBJ2-5, with TRBD1 as a possible D gene (5 bases). CDR1 and CDR2 (germline): SQVTM, ANQGSEA. The length of the CDR3 is 13 residues. The ends were cut back, 4 bases at V and 5 bases at J, with 14 bases in the middle. The CDR3 DNA sequence: TGCAGCGTTGGGACAAAACTTAGGGAGACCCAGTACTTC. Protein sequence: CSVGTKLRETQYF.

V gene TRBV6-1 combines with J gene TRBJ1-6; possibly TRBD1 for D (5 bases). V was trimmed by 7 bases and J by 7 bases, leaving 11 bases between them. The CDR3 is 13 amino acids. Germline V gene sequence: CDR1 MNHNS, CDR2 SASEGT. CDR3 sequence (DNA): TGTGCCAGCAAGGAACAGGTGAATTCACCCCTCCACTTT. Translating it yields CASKEQVNSPLHF.

This chain joins TRBV18 and TRBJ2-1; TRBD1 agrees at 8 bases. Losses at the gene ends were 3 bases for V and 8 bases for J; bases not matched to a gene: 6. The CDR3 loop spans 14 amino acids. Germline V gene sequence: CDR1 KGHSH, CDR2 LQKENI. CDR3 in amino acids: CASSPRTQGDEQFF. The DNA of the CDR3 is TGTGCCAGCTCACCCCGGACACAGGGGGATGAGCAGTTCTTC.

The chain joins TRBV5-1 to TRBJ1-2; D remains unclear. The CDR3 spans 13 residues. Per the germline V gene, CDR1 is SGHRS and CDR2 is YFSETQ. V lost 1 base, J lost 3 bases, and 7 bases lay in between. The DNA of the CDR3 is TGCGCCAGCAGCTTGAGGCGGGACTATGGCTACACCTTC. It codes for CASSLRRDYGYTF.

The genes are TRBV6-6 and TRBJ1-1; D uncertain. Germline CDR1 MNHNY, CDR2 SVGAGI (reference sequence). This CDR3 has 11 amino acids. The V end was cut by 6 bases, the J end by 2 bases, with 4 bases between. Here the CDR3 reads CASSPNTEAFF. The CDR3 nucleotides read TGTGCCAGCAGCCCTAACACTGAAGCTTTCTTT.

The chain combines TRBV2 with TRBJ1-3; a possible D gene is TRBD1 (6 bases). Between the trimmed V and J ends, which lost 7 bases and 3 bases, there was a span of 16 bases. The CDR3 extends over 15 amino acids. Germline V gene data show CDR1 as SNHLY and CDR2 as FYNNEI. The CDR3 here is CASMFDRSVGNTIYF. The CDR3 DNA reads TGTGCCAGCATGTTCGACAGGTCCGTTGGAAACACCATATATTTT.

The rearrangement joins TRBV30 to TRBJ1-3; no reliable D call. Germline-derived CDR1 and CDR2 are GTSNPN and SVGIG (reference sequence). Trimming left V 4 bases short and J 2 bases short, with 9 bases between. This CDR3 spans 13 amino acids. The CDR3: CAWTPPAGNTIYF. The CDR3 bases are TGTGCCTGGACCCCGCCAGCTGGAAACACCATATATTTT.

This rearrangement joins TRBV28 to TRBJ2-7; D might be TRBD1 (5 bases). Germline V lookup: CDR1 MDHEN, CDR2 SYDVKM. The V gene lost 7 bases and the J gene lost 5 bases, with 18 bases spanning the gap. CDR3 size: 14 residues. Here the CDR3 DNA reads TGTGCCAGCATGGGGCGCATAACCCCCAACGAGCAGTACTTC. Protein: CASMGRITPNEQYF.

This clone has a handful of counts. The V and J genes are TRBV2 and TRBJ1-5, with 7 bases aligning to TRBD1. Germline CDR1 and CDR2: SNHLY and FYNNEI. The CDR3 has 13 residues. Trimming at V came to 7 bases and at J to 2 bases, leaving 2 bases not matched to a gene. The DNA of the CDR3 is TGTGCCAGCACCAGGGGGGGCAATCAGCCCCAGCATTTT. Amino acid sequence: CASTRGGNQPQHF.

The chain has TRBV5-1 and TRBJ2-7, with D possibly being TRBD1 (6 bases). V gave up 0 bases and J gave up 2 bases, with 12 bases separating them. The CDR3 has 15 amino acids. Germline loops: CDR1 SGHRS, CDR2 YFSETQ. The CDR3: CASSLAGAITYEQYF. CDR3 bases: TGCGCCAGCAGCTTGGCAGGGGCGATAACCTACGAGCAGTACTTC.

This clone was found a few times. This chain links TRBV30 with TRBJ2-5, with 7 bases matching TRBD1. The germline V gene has CDR1 GTSNPN and CDR2 SVGIG (reference sequence). CDR3 length: 13 residues. The V segment lost 2 bases and the J segment 5 bases; nucleotides outside the gene matches: 5. The CDR3, as DNA: TGTGCCTGGAGTCAGGGGGAAGGCGAGACCCAGTACTTC. This sequence encodes CAWSQGEGETQYF.

The V gene is TRBV6-5, the J gene TRBJ2-7; D unclear. The CDR3 has 11 amino acids. The germline V gene has CDR1 MNHEY and CDR2 SVGAGI. V gave up 8 bases and J gave up 2 bases, with 7 bases separating them. CDR3 sequence: CASRDTYEQYF. The CDR3 DNA sequence: TGTGCCAGCCGAGATACCTACGAGCAGTACTTC.

This clone was found a few times. The chain has TRBV11-1 and TRBJ2-7; TRBD1 agrees at 9 bases. The V segment lost 5 bases and the J segment 6 bases; nucleotides outside the gene matches: 8. Per the germline V gene, CDR1 is SGHAT and CDR2 is FQDESV (reference sequence). The CDR3 is made up of 14 amino acids. CDR3 sequence (DNA): TGTGCCAGCAGCCCAGGACAGGGGCCAAGCGAGCAGTACTTC. Protein sequence: CASSPGQGPSEQYF.